The table lists the clone carrying this T cell receptor (beta chain) with many counts. The antigen is undetermined. This CDR3 contains 15 residues. Germline CDR1 is SGHAT and CDR2 is FQNNGV. After removal of 7 bases from V and 2 bases from J, the junction contained 7 bases not matched to a gene. When ophthalmopathy did not progress within 18 months, Graves' hyperthyroidism was considered stable. Diagnoses used clinical symptoms, serum thyroxine and TRAb, thyroid ultrasound and orbital computed tomography. TCR beta CDR3 regions were amplified from RNA transcripts. The TCR CDR3 first-round RT-PCR relied on the HTBI primer set. Each CDR3 protein gets one entry after TCRdb re-called the multiplex PCR reads with MiXCR. The sample records approximately 610,000 distinct CDR3 sequences, 16% being singletons. This record belongs to a study of T cells in Graves' hyperthyroidism and ophthalmopathy. General study points: Separating ophthalmopathy from stable hyperthyroidism was achieved by a 13 V-J model. In blood, most of the thyroid clonotypes expanded above 0.001 were also present.

The source of this sequence is a woman under 30 with Graves' hyperthyroidism. The sample was blood. J is TRBJ2-1 and V is TRBV11-2; 8 positions agree with TRBD2. The chain's CDR3 is CASNGLREAYNEQFF. The CDR3 bases are TGTGCCAGCAACGGTCTGCGGGAGGCCTACAATGAGCAGTTCTTC. The full variable domain, with the rest looked up from reference TRBV11-2 and TRBJ2-1, is EAGVAQSPRYKIIEKRQSVAFWCNPISGHATLYWYQQILGQGPKLLIQFQNNGVVDDSQLPKDRFSAERLKGVDSTLKIQPAKLEDSAVYLCASNGLREAYNEQFFGPGTRLTVL.